A single sample gave rise to the 25 T cell receptor beta chains below, sequenced in a study of cytomegalovirus exposure and HLA in healthy donors. It was with 60 Vbeta and 13 Jbeta primers that the PCR ran. Only in-frame clones appear in the TCRdb table, and some are missing; sequencing was by immunoSEQ multiplex PCR. The data contain about 140,000 clones, roughly 80% of them seen just once; the ten biggest clones take up around 1.3%. The sequencing sample was made of PBMCs. The receptors here all came from a female donor in good health and CMV-seronegative.

This chain uses TRBV27 with TRBJ2-7, with D possibly matching TRBD1 (5 bases). The CDR3 has 14 residues. With 6 bases removed from V and 1 base from J, the gap between germline ends came to 13 bases. Germline lookup yields CDR1 MNHEY and CDR2 SMNVEV (reference sequence). For the CDR3, the DNA is TGTGCCAGCAGCTGGGGCCCAACTTCCTACGAGCAGTACTTC. Translating gives CASSWGPTSYEQYF.

V usage is TRBV28 and J usage is TRBJ2-7, with 8 bases matching TRBD1. Looked up from germline, CDR1 is MDHEN and CDR2 is SYDVKM. V gave up 5 bases and J gave up 3 bases; unmatched junction bases: 3. The CDR3 is 13 amino acids. CDR3: CASSPDRGYEQYF. The CDR3 DNA follows: TGTGCCAGCAGTCCCGACAGGGGCTACGAGCAGTACTTC.

The rearrangement uses TRBV9 and TRBJ1-1, with D possibly being TRBD1 (6 bases). This CDR3 region has 14 residues. Trimming pared 7 bases from V and 2 bases from J, leaving 15 bases between. The germline V gene encodes CDR1 SGDLS and CDR2 YYNGEE. The CDR3 nucleotides are TGTGCCAGCGGAACTACAGGGACAAACACTGAAGCTTTCTTT. It encodes CASGTTGTNTEAFF.

The rearrangement joins TRBV5-5 to TRBJ1-3; D is undetermined. Between the trimmed V and J ends, which lost 3 bases and 1 base, there was a span of 11 bases. The CDR3 is 15 amino acids. The germline CDR1 and CDR2 sequences are SGHKS and YYEKEE (reference sequence). The CDR3 loop reads CASSWGGGSGNTIYF. CDR3 DNA: TGTGCCAGCAGCTGGGGTGGAGGGTCTGGAAACACCATATATTTT.

The V gene is TRBV19, the J gene TRBJ1-2; TRBD1 matches at 9 bases. V lost 6 bases to trimming and J lost 6 bases; unmatched junction nucleotides: 5. Germline loops: CDR1 LNHDA, CDR2 SQIVND (reference sequence). The CDR3 is 13 amino acids. The CDR3 DNA reads TGTGCCAGTAGACCACAGGGGGCTGATGGCTACACCTTC. This encodes CASRPQGADGYTF.

The chain employs TRBV30 and TRBJ2-5, with D possibly TRBD2 on 6 matching bases. The CDR3 is 13 residues long. The V gene's germline CDR1 is GTSNPN and CDR2 SVGIG (reference sequence). Trimming took 4 bases from V and 2 from J, leaving 11 bases between them. The CDR3 sequence is CAWNPGSQETQYF. Here the CDR3 DNA reads TGTGCCTGGAATCCCGGGAGTCAAGAGACCCAGTACTTC. The variable domain in full, completed from reference TRBV30 and TRBJ2-5, reads SQTIHQWPATLVQPVGSPLSLECTVEGTSNPNLYWYRQAAGRGLQLLFYSVGIGQISSEVPQNLSASRPQDRQFILSSKKLLLSDSGFYLCAWNPGSQETQYFGPGTRLLVL.

The V gene is TRBV29-1, the J gene TRBJ2-7; TRBD1 aligns across 11 bases. Per the germline V gene, CDR1 is SQVTM and CDR2 is ANQGSEA. The V segment lost 4 bases and the J segment 7 bases; nucleotides outside the gene matches: 9. CDR3 length equals 14 residues. CDR3 sequence reads: CSVGPGQGAREQYF. The CDR3 nucleotides read TGCAGCGTTGGCCCCGGACAGGGGGCGAGGGAGCAGTACTTC.

The rearrangement links TRBV19 to TRBJ2-1, with D unclear. The V end lost 7 bases, the J end lost 5 bases, and 6 bases lay between the germline ends. Per germline, CDR1 LNHDA and CDR2 SQIVND (reference sequence). The CDR3 spans 11 residues. The CDR3: CASTTDNEQFF. As DNA, the CDR3 is TGTGCCAGTACCACGGACAATGAGCAGTTCTTC.

V usage is TRBV6-5 and J usage is TRBJ1-2; 9 nucleotides align to TRBD1. V lost 6 bases to trimming and J lost 2 bases; unmatched junction nucleotides: 4. Per the germline V gene, CDR1 is MNHEY and CDR2 is SVGAGI. The CDR3 spans 14 residues. CDR3 sequence (DNA): TGTGCCAGCAGATCCGGGACAGGGAACTATGGCTACACCTTC. Translation gives CASRSGTGNYGYTF.

The gene calls are TRBV5-1 and TRBJ2-7; TRBD1 aligns across 9 bases. The V and J ends lost 4 bases and 2 bases, in that order; junction bases with no gene match: 22. From germline, CDR1 is SGHRS and CDR2 YFSETQ. The CDR3 extends over 20 amino acids. The CDR3 protein is CASSQGQWTGESGGAYEQYF. CDR3 coding DNA: TGCGCCAGCAGCCAGGGACAGTGGACAGGGGAGTCAGGAGGTGCCTACGAGCAGTACTTC.

This rearrangement joins TRBV9 to TRBJ2-7, with 13 positions matching TRBD2. V lost 0 bases and J lost 7; bases outside the gene matches: 7. In germline, CDR1 is SGDLS, CDR2 YYNGEE. The CDR3 is 16 residues long. The CDR3 nucleotides are TGTGCCAGCAGCGTAGGCGGGACTAGCGGGGCGGGGGAGCAGTACTTC. It specifies CASSVGGTSGAGEQYF.

This clone was observed a handful of times. The rearrangement joins TRBV2 to TRBJ1-5, with D possibly being TRBD1 (5 bases). V was pared by 4 bases and J by 1 base, with 11 bases between. The germline V gene encodes CDR1 SNHLY and CDR2 FYNNEI. There are 15 residues in the CDR3. CDR3 DNA sequence: TGTGCCAGCAGTGGCCGACAGCTCAGCAATCAGCCCCAGCATTTT. Translating it yields CASSGRQLSNQPQHF.

This chain joins TRBV18 and TRBJ1-1, with 9 bases lining up with TRBD1. This CDR3 has 15 residues. Germline CDR1 and CDR2: KGHSH and LQKENI. V dropped 3 bases and J dropped 0; count of bases not matched to a gene: 2. The CDR3: CASSPDRGVNTEAFF. As DNA, the CDR3 is TGTGCCAGCTCACCTGACAGGGGGGTGAACACTGAAGCTTTCTTT.

The genes are TRBV7-6 and TRBJ2-1; 7 bases line up with TRBD1. The V segment lost 3 bases and the J segment 8 bases; nucleotides outside the gene matches: 13. There are 16 residues in the CDR3. The germline V gene encodes CDR1 SGHVS and CDR2 FNYEAQ. CDR3 residues: CASSLETGIGPDEQFF. CDR3 sequence (DNA): TGTGCCAGCAGCTTGGAGACAGGGATCGGTCCAGATGAGCAGTTCTTC.

The V and J genes are TRBV30 and TRBJ1-5; weak D call: TRBD1 (5 bases). Trimming took 4 bases from V and 6 from J, leaving 16 bases between them. The length of the CDR3 is 14 residues. Germline V gives CDR1 GTSNPN, CDR2 SVGIG (reference sequence). This CDR3 is CAWTKGGVGQPQHF. The CDR3 DNA follows: TGTGCCTGGACTAAAGGAGGGGTGGGTCAGCCCCAGCATTTT.

This clone was recorded once. The chain is built from TRBV29-1 and TRBJ1-1; perhaps TRBD1 as D (6 bases). The CDR3 is 12 residues long. V was cut by 6 bases and J by 4 bases, with 12 bases left in between. CDR1 and CDR2 (germline): SQVTM, ANQGSEA. The CDR3: CSVYQGTTEAFF. CDR3 DNA: TGCAGCGTGTACCAGGGGACCACTGAAGCTTTCTTT.

J is TRBJ2-2 and V is TRBV5-8, with a tentative D call TRBD1 (6 bases). The V end lost 3 bases, the J end lost 2 bases, and 14 bases lay between the germline ends. Germline V gene sequence: CDR1 SGHTS, CDR2 YDEGEE. This CDR3 is built from 16 residues. CDR3 bases: TGTGCCAGCAGCTGGACCGGGACATCCAACACCGGGGAGCTGTTTTTT. It codes for CASSWTGTSNTGELFF.

This chain uses TRBV5-1 with TRBJ2-1; 8 nucleotides align to TRBD2. The ends lost 2 bases at V and 7 bases at J; junction bases unmatched: 11. The CDR3 runs 16 residues. Germline V CDR1 and CDR2: SGHRS, YFSETQ. The CDR3 DNA is TGCGCCAGCAGCTTAATGGCAGCGGGAGTAGGGAATGAGCAGTTCTTC. This encodes CASSLMAAGVGNEQFF.

This clone was seen a few times. V and J are TRBV4-1 and TRBJ2-2; possible D gene TRBD2, 6 bases. Germline-derived CDR1 and CDR2 are MGHRA and YSYEKL. There are 15 residues in the CDR3. V was pared by 2 bases and J by 4 bases, with 11 bases between. The CDR3 nucleotides are TGCGCCAGCAGCCAACCGGGGACTTTCACCGGGGAGCTGTTTTTT. It codes for CASSQPGTFTGELFF.

CDR3: CASSFRGPNYYEQYF. CDR3 bases: TGTGCCAGCAGTTTCAGGGGGCCAAACTACTACGAGCAGTACTTC. The chain combines TRBV28 with TRBJ2-7, with TRBD1 matching 8 bases. The germline gives CDR1 MDHEN, CDR2 SYDVKM. The CDR3 extends over 15 amino acids. Trimming at V came to 3 bases and at J to 3 bases, leaving 7 bases not matched to a gene.

This chain uses TRBV29-1 with TRBJ1-4, with 8 positions matching TRBD1. Per germline, CDR1 SQVTM and CDR2 ANQGSEA. This CDR3 is 15 amino acids long. The trim removed 6 bases at V and 7 bases at J, leaving 13 bases unmatched. The CDR3, as DNA: TGCAGCGTCGTAGAGAGGACAGGGAAAAGTGAAAAACTGTTTTTT. Translating it yields CSVVERTGKSEKLFF.

The V gene is TRBV19, the J gene TRBJ1-5; D possibly corresponds to TRBD1 (5 bases). Germline assignment: CDR1 LNHDA and CDR2 SQIVND (reference sequence). The germline V and J ends were trimmed by 4 bases and 2 bases, with 12 bases remaining between them. The CDR3 runs 15 residues. The CDR3 loop is CASSTPGIGNQPQHF. CDR3 in DNA: TGTGCCAGTAGTACCCCAGGGATTGGCAATCAGCCCCAGCATTTT.

The J gene is TRBJ2-2, the V gene TRBV9; the D is unclear. CDR1 and CDR2 from the germline V gene are SGDLS and YYNGEE. CDR3 length: 12 residues. Trimming cost V 1 base and J 5 bases, with 3 bases left between them. In DNA form, the CDR3 reads TGTGCCAGCAGCGTACTGACCGGGGAGCTGTTTTTT. Translation: CASSVLTGELFF.

V is TRBV13 and J is TRBJ2-3; 10 positions agree with TRBD2. The CDR3 covers 16 residues. V dropped 5 bases and J dropped 0; count of bases not matched to a gene: 5. Per germline, CDR1 PRHDT and CDR2 FYEKMQ (reference sequence). CDR3 protein: CASSIAGGRSTDTQYF. For the CDR3, the DNA is TGTGCCAGCAGCATAGCGGGAGGCCGAAGCACAGATACGCAGTATTTT.

CDR3 nucleotides: TGTGCCAGCAGCGCCGGCAGGGGGGTCTACGAGCAGTACTTC. Its protein is CASSAGRGVYEQYF. This rearrangement joins TRBV9 to TRBJ2-7; tentatively, D is TRBD1 (7 bases). The V end lost 3 bases, the J end lost 3 bases, and 13 bases lay between the germline ends. Germline lookup yields CDR1 SGDLS and CDR2 YYNGEE. The CDR3 loop spans 14 amino acids.